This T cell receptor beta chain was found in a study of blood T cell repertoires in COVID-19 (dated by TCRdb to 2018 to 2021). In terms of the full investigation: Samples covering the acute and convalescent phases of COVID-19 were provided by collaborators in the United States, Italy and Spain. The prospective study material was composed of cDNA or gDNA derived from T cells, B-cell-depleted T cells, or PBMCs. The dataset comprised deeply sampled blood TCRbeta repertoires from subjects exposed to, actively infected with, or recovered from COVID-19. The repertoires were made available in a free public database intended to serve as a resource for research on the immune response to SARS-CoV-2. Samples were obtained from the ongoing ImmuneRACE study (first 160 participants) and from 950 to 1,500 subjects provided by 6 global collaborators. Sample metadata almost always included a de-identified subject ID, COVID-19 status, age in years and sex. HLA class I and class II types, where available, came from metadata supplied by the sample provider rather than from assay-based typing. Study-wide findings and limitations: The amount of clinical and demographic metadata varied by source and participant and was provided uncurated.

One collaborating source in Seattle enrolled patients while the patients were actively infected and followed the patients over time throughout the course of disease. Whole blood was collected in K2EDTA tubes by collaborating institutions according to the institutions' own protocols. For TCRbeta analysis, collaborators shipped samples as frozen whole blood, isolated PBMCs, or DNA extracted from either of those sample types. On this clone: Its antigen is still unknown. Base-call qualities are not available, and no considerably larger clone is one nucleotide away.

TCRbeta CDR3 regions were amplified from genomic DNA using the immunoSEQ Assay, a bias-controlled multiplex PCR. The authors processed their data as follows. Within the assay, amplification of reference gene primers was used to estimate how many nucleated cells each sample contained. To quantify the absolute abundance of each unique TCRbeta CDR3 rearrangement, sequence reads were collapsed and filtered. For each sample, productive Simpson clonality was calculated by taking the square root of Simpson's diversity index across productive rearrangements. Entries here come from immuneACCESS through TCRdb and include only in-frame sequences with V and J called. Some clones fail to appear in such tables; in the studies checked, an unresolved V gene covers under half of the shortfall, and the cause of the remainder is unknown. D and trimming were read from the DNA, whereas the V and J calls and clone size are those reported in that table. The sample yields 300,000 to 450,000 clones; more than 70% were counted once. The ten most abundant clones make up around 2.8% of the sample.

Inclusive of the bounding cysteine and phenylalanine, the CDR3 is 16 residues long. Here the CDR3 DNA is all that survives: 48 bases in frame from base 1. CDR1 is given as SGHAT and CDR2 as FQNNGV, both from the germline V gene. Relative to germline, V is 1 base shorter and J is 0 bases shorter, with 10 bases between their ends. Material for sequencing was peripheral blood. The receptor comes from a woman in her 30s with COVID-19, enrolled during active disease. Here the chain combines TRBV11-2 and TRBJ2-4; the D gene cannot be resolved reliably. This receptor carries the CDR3 CASSLGTAIAKNIQYF. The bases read TGTGCCAGCAGCTTAGGAACAGCTATAGCCAAAAACATTCAGTACTTC.